This TCR beta chain was obtained from a study of T cell changes during pregnancy in multiple sclerosis. Libraries were prepared by immunoSEQ multiplex PCR; TCRdb keeps only in-frame clonotypes and omits some of them. This sample has 36,000 or so clones, with about 91% found just once. The sequencing used CD8+ T cells from peripheral blood mononuclear cells, collected in the third trimester of pregnancy. The TCR was taken from a female donor with multiple sclerosis, enrolled in a pregnancy study.

This CDR3 is CASSLVGAGTEAFF. The CDR3 nucleotides are TGTGCCAGCAGCTTGGTGGGGGCTGGCACTGAAGCTTTCTTT. The V gene is TRBV5-4, the J gene TRBJ1-1, with a tentative D call TRBD1 (6 bases). This CDR3 comprises 14 residues. Germline CDR1 reads SGHNT; CDR2 reads YYREEE (reference sequence). Between the trimmed V and J ends, which lost 0 bases and 4 bases, there was a span of 10 bases.